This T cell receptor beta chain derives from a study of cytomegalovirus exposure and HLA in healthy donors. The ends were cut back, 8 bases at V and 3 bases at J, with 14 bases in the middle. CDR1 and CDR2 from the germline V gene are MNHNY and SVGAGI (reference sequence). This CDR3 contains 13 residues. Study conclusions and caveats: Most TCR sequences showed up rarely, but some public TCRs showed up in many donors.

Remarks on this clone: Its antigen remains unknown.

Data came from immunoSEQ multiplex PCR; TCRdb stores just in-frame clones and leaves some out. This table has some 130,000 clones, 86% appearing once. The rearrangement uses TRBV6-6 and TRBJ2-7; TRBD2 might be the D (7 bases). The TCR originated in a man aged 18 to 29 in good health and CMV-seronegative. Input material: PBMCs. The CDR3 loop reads CASSSGGLYEQYF. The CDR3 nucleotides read TGTGCCAGCTCCTCGGGGGGCCTCTACGAGCAGTACTTC.